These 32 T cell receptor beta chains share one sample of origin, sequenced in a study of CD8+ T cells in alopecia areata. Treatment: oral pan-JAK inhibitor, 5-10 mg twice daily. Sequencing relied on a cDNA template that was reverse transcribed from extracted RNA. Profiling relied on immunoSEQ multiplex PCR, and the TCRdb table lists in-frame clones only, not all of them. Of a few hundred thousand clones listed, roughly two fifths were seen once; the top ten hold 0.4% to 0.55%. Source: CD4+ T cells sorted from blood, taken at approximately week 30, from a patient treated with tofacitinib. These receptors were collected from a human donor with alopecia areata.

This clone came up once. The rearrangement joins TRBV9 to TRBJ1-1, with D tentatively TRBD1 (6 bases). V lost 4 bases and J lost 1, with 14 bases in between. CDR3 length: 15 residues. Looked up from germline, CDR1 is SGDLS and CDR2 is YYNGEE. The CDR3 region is CASSYSGHRNTEAFF. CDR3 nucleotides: TGTGCCAGCAGCTACTCGGGACATAGGAACACTGAAGCTTTCTTT.

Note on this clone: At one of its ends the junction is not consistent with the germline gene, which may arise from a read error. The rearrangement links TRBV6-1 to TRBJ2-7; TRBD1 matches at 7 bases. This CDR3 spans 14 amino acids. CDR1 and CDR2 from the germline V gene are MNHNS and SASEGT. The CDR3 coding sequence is TGTGCCAGCAGCGACGGGACAGTTCGTACGAGCTTGCACTTC. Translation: CASSDGTVRTSLHF.

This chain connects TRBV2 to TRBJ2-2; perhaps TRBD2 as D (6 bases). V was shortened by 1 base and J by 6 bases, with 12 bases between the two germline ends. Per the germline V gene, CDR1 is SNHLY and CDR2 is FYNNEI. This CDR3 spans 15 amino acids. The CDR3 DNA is TGTGCCAGCAGTGAAGGAAGGAGGGCGGCCGGGGAGCTGTTTTTT. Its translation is CASSEGRRAAGELFF.

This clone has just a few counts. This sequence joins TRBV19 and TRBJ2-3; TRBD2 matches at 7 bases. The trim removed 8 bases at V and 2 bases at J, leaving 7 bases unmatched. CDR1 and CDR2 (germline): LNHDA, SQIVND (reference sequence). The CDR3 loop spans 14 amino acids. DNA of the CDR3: TGTGCCAGTCGCTCGGGGGGTAACACAGATACGCAGTATTTT. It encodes CASRSGGNTDTQYF.

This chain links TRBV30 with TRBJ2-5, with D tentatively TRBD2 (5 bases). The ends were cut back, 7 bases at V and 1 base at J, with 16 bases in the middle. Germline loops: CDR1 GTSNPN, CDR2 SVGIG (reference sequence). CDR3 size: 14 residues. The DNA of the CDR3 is TGTGCCTTACGAAGGGCGGGTACCCAAGAGACCCAGTACTTC. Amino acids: CALRRAGTQETQYF.

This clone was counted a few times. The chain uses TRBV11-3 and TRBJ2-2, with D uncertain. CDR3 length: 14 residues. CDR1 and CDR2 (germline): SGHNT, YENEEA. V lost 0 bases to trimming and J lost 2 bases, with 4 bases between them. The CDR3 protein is CASSLDPNTGELFF. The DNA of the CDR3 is TGTGCCAGCAGCTTAGACCCCAACACCGGGGAGCTGTTTTTT.

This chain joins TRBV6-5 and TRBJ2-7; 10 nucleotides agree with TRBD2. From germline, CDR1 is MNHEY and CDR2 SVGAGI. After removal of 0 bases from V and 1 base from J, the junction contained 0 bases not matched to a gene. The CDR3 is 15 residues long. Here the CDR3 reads CASSYSTSGSYEQYF. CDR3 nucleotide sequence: TGTGCCAGCAGTTACTCGACTAGCGGGTCCTACGAGCAGTACTTC.

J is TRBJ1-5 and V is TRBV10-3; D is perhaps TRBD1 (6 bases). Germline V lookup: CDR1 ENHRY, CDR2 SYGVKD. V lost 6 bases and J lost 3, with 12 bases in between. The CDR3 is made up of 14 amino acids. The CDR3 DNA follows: TGTGCCATCAGCCAGGGGTTAGACAATCAGCCCCAGCATTTT. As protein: CAISQGLDNQPQHF.

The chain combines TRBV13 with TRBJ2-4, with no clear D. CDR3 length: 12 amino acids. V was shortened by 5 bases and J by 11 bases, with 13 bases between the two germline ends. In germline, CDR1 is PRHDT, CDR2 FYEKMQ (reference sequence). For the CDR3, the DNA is TGTGCCAGCAGCGCCTCCGATGGGTTTCAGTACTTC. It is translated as CASSASDGFQYF.

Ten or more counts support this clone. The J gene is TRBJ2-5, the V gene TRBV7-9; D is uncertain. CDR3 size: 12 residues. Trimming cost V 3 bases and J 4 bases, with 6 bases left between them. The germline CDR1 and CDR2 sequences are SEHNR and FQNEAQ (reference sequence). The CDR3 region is CASSFHRETQYF. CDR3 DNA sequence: TGTGCCAGCAGCTTTCACAGAGAGACCCAGTACTTC.

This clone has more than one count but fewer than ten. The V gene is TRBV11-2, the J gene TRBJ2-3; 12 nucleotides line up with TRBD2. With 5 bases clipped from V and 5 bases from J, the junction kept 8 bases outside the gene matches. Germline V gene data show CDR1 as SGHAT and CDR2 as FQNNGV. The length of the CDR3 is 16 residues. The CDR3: CASSPRLAGAGDTQYF. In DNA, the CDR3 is TGTGCCAGCAGCCCACGACTAGCGGGAGCCGGAGATACGCAGTATTTT.

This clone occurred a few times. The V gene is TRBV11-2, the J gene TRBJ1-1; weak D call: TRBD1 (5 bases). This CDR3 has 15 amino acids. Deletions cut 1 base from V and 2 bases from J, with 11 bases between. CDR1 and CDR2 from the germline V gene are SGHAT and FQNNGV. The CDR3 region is CASSLVRGINTEAFF. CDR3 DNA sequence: TGTGCCAGCAGCTTAGTGAGGGGAATCAACACTGAAGCTTTCTTT.

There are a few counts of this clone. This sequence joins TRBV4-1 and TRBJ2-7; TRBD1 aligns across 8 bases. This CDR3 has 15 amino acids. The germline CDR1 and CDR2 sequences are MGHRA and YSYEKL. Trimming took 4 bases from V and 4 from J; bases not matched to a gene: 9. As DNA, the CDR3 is TGCGCCAGCAGCCTTCAGGGGGCAAGCGAATACGAGCAGTACTTC. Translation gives CASSLQGASEYEQYF.

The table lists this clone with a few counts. CDR3 DNA sequence: TGTGCCATCAGTGAGGGACAGGGCTGGGAGACCCAGTACTTC. Protein: CAISEGQGWETQYF. J is TRBJ2-5 and V is TRBV10-3; TRBD1 matches at 8 bases. CDR1 is ENHRY, CDR2 SYGVKD, per germline. The CDR3 runs 14 residues. V was clipped by 2 bases and J by 5 bases; unmatched bases: 4.

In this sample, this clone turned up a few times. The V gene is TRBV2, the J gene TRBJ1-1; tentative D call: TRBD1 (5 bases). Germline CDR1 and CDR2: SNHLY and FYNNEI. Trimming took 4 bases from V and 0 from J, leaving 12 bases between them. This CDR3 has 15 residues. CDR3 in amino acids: CASSGPGRLNTEAFF. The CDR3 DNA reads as TGTGCCAGCAGTGGTCCGGGACGCCTGAACACTGAAGCTTTCTTT. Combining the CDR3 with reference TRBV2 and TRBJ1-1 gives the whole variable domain EPEVTQTPSHQVTQMGQEVILRCVPISNHLYFYWYRQILGQKVEFLVSFYNNEISEKSEIFDDQFSVERPDGSNFTLKIRSTKLEDSAMYFCASSGPGRLNTEAFFGQGTRLTVV.

CDR3 amino acids: CASSTQQGSNTEAFF. The CDR3 nucleotides read TGTGCCAGCAGCACACAACAGGGATCGAACACTGAAGCTTTCTTT. The chain carries TRBV7-6 and TRBJ1-1, with D perhaps matching TRBD1 (6 bases). V lost 5 bases and J lost 1, with 14 bases in between. In germline, CDR1 is SGHVS, CDR2 FNYEAQ. The CDR3 sequence is 15 residues long. Drawing the rest from reference TRBV7-6 and TRBJ1-1, the complete variable domain is GAGVSQSPRYKVTKRGQDVALRCDPISGHVSLYWYRQALGQGPEFLTYFNYEAQQDKSGLPNDRFSAERPEGSISTLTIQRTEQRDSAMYRCASSTQQGSNTEAFFGQGTRLTVV.

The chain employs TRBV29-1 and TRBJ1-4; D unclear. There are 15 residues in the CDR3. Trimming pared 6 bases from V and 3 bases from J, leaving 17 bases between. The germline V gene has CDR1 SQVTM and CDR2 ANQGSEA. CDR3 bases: TGCAGCGTCCGGGCGGGGAAGTCCGCTAATGAAAAACTGTTTTTT. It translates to CSVRAGKSANEKLFF. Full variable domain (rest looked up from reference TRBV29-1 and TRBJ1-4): SAVISQKPSRDICQRGTSLTIQCQVDSQVTMMFWYRQQPGQSLTLIATANQGSEATYESGFVIDKFPISRPNLTFSTLTVSNMSPEDSSIYLCSVRAGKSANEKLFFGSGTQLSVL.

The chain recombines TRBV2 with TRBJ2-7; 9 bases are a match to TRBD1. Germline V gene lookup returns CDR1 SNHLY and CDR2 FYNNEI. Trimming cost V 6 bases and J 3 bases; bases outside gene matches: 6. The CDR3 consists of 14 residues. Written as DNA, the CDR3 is TGTGCCAGCAGCTCGGACAGGGGCTTCTACGAGCAGTACTTC. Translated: CASSSDRGFYEQYF.

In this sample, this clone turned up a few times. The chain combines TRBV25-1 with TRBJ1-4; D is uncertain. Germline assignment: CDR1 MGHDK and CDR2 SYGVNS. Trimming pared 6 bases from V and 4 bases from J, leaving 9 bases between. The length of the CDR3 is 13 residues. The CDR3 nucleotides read TGTGCCAGCAGGACCGGGATTAATGAAAAACTGTTTTTT. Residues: CASRTGINEKLFF.

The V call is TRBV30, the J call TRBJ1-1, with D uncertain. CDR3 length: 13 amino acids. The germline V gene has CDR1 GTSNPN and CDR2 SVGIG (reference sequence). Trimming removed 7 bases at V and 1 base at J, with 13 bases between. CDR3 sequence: CAFSRGANTEAFF. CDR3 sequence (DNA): TGTGCCTTTTCACGGGGAGCGAACACTGAAGCTTTCTTT.

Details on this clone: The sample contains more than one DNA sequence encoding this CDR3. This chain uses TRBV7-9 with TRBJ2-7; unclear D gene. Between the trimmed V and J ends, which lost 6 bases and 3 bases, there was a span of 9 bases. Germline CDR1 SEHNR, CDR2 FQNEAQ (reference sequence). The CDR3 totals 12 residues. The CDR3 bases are TGTGCCAGCAGTCTAACGAGCTACGAGCAGTACTTC. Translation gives CASSLTSYEQYF.

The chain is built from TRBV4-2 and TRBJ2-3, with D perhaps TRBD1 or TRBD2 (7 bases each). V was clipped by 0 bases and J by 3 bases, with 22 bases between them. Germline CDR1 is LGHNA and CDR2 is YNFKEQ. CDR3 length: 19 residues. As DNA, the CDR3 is TGTGCCAGCAGCCAAGATTTGAGGGAGGGACAGACCAGAACAGATACGCAGTATTTT. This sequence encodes CASSQDLREGQTRTDTQYF.

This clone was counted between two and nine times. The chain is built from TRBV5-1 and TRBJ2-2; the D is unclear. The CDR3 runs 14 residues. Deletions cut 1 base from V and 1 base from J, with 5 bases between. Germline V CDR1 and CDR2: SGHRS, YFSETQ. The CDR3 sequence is CASSLYVNTGELFF. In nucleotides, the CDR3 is TGCGCCAGCAGCTTGTACGTGAACACCGGGGAGCTGTTTTTT.

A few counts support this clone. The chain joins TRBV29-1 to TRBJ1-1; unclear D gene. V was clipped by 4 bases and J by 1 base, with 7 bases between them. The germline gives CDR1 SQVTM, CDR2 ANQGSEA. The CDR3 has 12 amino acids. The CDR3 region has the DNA TGCAGCGTTGTCTCTCGGAACACTGAAGCTTTCTTT. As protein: CSVVSRNTEAFF.

The CDR3 DNA reads TGTGCCAGCAGTTTGACAGGGCGCACAGATACGCAGTATTTT. Protein product: CASSLTGRTDTQYF. The V gene is TRBV2, the J gene TRBJ2-3, with 7 nucleotides matching TRBD1. This CDR3 spans 14 amino acids. Germline values: CDR1 SNHLY, CDR2 FYNNEI. Losses at the gene ends were 5 bases for V and 1 base for J; bases not matched to a gene: 3.

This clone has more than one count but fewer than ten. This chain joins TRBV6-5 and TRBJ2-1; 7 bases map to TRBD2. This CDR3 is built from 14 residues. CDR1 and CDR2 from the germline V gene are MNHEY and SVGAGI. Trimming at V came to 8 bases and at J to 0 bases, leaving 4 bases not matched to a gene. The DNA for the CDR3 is TGTGCCAGCCGGGGAGGGGACTCCTACAATGAGCAGTTCTTC. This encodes CASRGGDSYNEQFF.

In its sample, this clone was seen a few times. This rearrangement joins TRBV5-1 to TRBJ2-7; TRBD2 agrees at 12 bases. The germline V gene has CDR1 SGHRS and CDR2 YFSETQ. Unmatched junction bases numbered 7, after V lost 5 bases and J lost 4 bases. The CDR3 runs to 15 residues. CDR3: CASREATSGSYEQYF. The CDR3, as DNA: TGCGCCAGCAGGGAGGCGACTAGCGGGAGTTACGAGCAGTACTTC.

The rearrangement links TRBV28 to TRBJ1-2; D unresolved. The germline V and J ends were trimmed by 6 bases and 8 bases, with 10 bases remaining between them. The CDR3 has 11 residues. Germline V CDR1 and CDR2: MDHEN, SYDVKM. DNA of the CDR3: TGTGCCAGCAGCACAGCGTACGGCTACACCTTC. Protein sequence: CASSTAYGYTF.

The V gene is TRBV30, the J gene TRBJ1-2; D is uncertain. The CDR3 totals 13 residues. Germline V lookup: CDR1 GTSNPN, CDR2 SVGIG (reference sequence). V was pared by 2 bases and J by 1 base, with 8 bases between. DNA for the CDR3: TGTGCCTGGAGTTGGGGATTTAACTATGGCTACACCTTC. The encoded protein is CAWSWGFNYGYTF.

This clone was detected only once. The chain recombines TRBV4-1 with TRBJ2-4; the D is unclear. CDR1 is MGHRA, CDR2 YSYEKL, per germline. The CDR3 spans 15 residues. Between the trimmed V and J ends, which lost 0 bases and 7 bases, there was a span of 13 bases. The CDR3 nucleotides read TGCGCCAGCAGCCAAGAGCCCGGCCCGCCGAACATTCAGTACTTC. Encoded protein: CASSQEPGPPNIQYF.

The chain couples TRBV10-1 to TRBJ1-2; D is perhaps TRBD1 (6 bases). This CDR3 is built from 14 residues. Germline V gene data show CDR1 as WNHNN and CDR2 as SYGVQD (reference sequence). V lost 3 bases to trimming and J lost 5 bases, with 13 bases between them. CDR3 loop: CASSDTGNPYGYTF. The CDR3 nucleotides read TGCGCCAGCAGTGATACAGGGAACCCTTATGGCTACACCTTC.

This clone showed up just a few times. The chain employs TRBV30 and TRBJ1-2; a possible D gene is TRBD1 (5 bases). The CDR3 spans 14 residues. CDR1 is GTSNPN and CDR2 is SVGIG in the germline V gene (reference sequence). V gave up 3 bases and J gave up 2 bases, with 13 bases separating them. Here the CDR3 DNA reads TGTGCCTGGAGGGTAAGGGGAACGAACTATGGCTACACCTTC. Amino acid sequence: CAWRVRGTNYGYTF.